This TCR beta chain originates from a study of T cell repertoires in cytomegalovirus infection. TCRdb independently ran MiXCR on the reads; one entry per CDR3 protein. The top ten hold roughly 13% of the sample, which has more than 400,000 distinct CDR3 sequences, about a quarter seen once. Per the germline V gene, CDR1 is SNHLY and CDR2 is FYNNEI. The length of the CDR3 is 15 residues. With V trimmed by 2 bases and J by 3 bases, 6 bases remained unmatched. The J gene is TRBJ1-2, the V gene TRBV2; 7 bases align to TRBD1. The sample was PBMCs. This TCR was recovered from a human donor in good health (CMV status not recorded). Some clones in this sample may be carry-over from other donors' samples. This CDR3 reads CASSEIQGTDYGYTF. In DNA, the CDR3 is TGTGCCAGCAGTGAAATTCAGGGGACAGACTATGGCTACACCTTC. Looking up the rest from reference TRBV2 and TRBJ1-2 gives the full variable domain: EPEVTQTPSHQVTQMGQEVILRCVPISNHLYFYWYRQILGQKVEFLVSFYNNEISEKSEIFDDQFSVERPDGSNFTLKIRSTKLEDSAMYFCASSEIQGTDYGYTFGSGTRLTVV.